This T cell receptor beta chain was identified in a study of cytomegalovirus exposure and HLA in healthy donors. About the research overall: The 666 first-cohort repertoires shared a platform with the 110 or so validation repertoires, as reported in a later analysis. Whole-study findings and limits: The study recorded over 150 TCR beta chains that were cytomegalovirus-associated. In vitro testing confirmed a few CMV-associated chains as specific for CMV antigens. Later, an analysis found that TCR clusters from the first cohort tended to co-occur in the 110 or so validation repertoires.

Of note for this clone: The target antigen is unknown.

The CDR3 is 13 residues long. Germline lookup yields CDR1 MDHEN and CDR2 SYDVKM. V lost 5 bases and J lost 5; bases outside the gene matches: 3. Sequencing used immunoSEQ multiplex PCR; TCRdb keeps in-frame clones, though not all of them. Of 150,000 to 250,000 clones listed, about 81% are singletons. V is TRBV28 and J is TRBJ1-2; 9 bases align to TRBD1. What was sequenced was PBMCs. The sequence was collected from a young woman in good health and CMV-seronegative. This CDR3 reads CASSQGQGYGYTF. CDR3 coding DNA: TGTGCCAGCAGTCAAGGACAGGGGTATGGCTACACCTTC.